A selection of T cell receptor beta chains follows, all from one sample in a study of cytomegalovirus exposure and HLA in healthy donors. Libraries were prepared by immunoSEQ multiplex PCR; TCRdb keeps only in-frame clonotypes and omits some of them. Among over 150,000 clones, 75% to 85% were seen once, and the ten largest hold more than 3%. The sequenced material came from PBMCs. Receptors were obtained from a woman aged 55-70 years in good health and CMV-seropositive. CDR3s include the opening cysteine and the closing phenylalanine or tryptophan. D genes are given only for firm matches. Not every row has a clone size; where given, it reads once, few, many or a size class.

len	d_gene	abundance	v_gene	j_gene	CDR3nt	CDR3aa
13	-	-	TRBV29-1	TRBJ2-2	TGCAGCGCCGTGAGAACCTACACCGGGGAGCTGTTTTTT	CSAVRTYTGELFF
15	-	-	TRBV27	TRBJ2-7	TGTGCCAGCAGTCAGATACCGGGACTTGCGTACGAGCAGTACTTC	CASSQIPGLAYEQYF
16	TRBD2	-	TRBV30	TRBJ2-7	TGTGCCTGGAGTGTACCGACTAGCGGGCTTTCCTACGAGCAGTACTTC	CAWSVPTSGLSYEQYF
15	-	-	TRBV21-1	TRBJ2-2	TGTGCCAGCAGCAAAGGTCTGGCGGGAACCGGGGAGCTGTTTTTT	CASSKGLAGTGELFF
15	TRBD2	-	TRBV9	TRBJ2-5	TGTGCCAGCAGCGAAACTAGCGGGGGGTGGGAGACCCAGTACTTC	CASSETSGGWETQYF
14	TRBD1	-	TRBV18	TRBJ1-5	TGTGCCAGCTCACCCGGGACAGACAATCAGCCCCAGCATTTT	CASSPGTDNQPQHF
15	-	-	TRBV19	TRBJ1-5	TGTGCCAGTAGTATAGATGGGGCAGTCGGTCAGCCCCAGCATTTT	CASSIDGAVGQPQHF
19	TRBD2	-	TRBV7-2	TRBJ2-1	TGTGCCAGCAGCTTAATTCGGAGTAGCGGGACCACGGTACGGAATGAGCAGTTCTTC	CASSLIRSSGTTVRNEQFF
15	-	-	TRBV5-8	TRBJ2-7	TGTGCCAGCAGCTTGGCTCCGACAGAAACCTACGAGCAGTACTTC	CASSLAPTETYEQYF
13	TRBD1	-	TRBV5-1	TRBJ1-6	TGCGCCAGCAGCGGAACAGGGGATTCACCCCTCCACTTT	CASSGTGDSPLHF
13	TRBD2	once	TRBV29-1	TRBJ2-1	TGCAGCGTTGGAAGCGGGGGGGGGCTCTCGCAGTTCTTC	CSVGSGGGLSQFF
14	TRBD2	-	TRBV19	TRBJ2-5	TGTGCCAGTAGTCTGGTAGCGGGATGGGAGACCCAGTACTTC	CASSLVAGWETQYF
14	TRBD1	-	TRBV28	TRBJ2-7	TGTGCCAGCAGCGCCGGACAGGGTCCCTACGAGCAGTACTTC	CASSAGQGPYEQYF
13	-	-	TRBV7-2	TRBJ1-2	TGTGCCAGCAGCTCGCGACAGAACTATGGCTACACCTTC	CASSSRQNYGYTF
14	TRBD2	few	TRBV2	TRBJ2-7	TGTGCCACCACGACTAGCGGGAGCTCCTACGAGCAGTACTTC	CATTTSGSSYEQYF
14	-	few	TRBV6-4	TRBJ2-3	TGTGCCAGCAGTGAGGCGGGAACTCCAGATACGCAGTATTTT	CASSEAGTPDTQYF
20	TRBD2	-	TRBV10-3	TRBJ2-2	TGTGCCATCAGGGACCCCGTAGCGGGAGGTCGAGGAGGGAACACCGGGGAGCTGTTTTTT	CAIRDPVAGGRGGNTGELFF
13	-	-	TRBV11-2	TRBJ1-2	TGTGCCAGCAGCCTCCAGACTAACTATGGCTACACCTTC	CASSLQTNYGYTF
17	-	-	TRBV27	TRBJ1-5	TGTGCCAGCAGTTTAACGGGTAGTTTATCGGGCAATCAGCCCCAGCATTTT	CASSLTGSLSGNQPQHF
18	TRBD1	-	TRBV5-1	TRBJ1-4	TGCGCCAGCAGCCACAACAGGGGCCTCCTCGGCAAAAATGAAAAACTGTTTTTT	CASSHNRGLLGKNEKLFF
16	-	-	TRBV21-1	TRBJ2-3	-	CASSPDVGMGTDTQYF
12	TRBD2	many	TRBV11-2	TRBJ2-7	TGTGCCAGCAGCTTGTACAGCGGGGGTCCGGGCTTC	CASSLYSGGPGF
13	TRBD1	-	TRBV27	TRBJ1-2	TGTGCCAGCAGTACCCGGGACAGGGAGGGCTACACCTTC	CASSTRDREGYTF
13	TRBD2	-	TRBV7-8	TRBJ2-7	TGTGCCAGCACCGCGGGGAGGGCCTACGAGCAGTACTTC	CASTAGRAYEQYF
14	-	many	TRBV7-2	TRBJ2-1	TGTGCCAGCAGAAGGGGGGGCGCCTACAATGAGCAGTTCTTC	CASRRGGAYNEQFF
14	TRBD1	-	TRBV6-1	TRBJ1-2	TGTGCCAGCAGCTTGACAGGGACCAACTATGGCTACACCTTC	CASSLTGTNYGYTF
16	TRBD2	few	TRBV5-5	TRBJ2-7	TGTGCCAGCAGCTCAGGAGGGACTAGCGGGGTCTACGAGCAGTACTTC	CASSSGGTSGVYEQYF
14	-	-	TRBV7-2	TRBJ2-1	TGTGCCAGCAGCTTAAGCGCGGTCCGGGATGAGCAGTTCTTC	CASSLSAVRDEQFF
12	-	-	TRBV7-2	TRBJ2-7	TGTGCCAGCAGCCTAAGTTCCTACGAGCAGTACTTC	CASSLSSYEQYF
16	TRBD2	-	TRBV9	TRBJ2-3	TGTGCCAGCAGCGTAGGTGGCGGGAGGGGCACAGATACGCAGTATTTT	CASSVGGGRGTDTQYF
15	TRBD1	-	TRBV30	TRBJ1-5	TGTGCCTGGAGTGTTGGACAGGGGCCTAATCAGCCCCAGCATTTT	CAWSVGQGPNQPQHF
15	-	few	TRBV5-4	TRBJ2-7	TGTGCCAGCAGCTGGGACGGGACAACCTCCTACGAGCAGTACTTC	CASSWDGTTSYEQYF
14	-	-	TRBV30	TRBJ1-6	TGTGCCACCCGTGAGAGCTCCTATAATTCACCCCTCCACTTT	CATRESSYNSPLHF
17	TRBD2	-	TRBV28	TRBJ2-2	TGTGCCAGCAGTTTAGATATCTTAGCGGGAGGTTCCGGGGAGCTGTTTTTT	CASSLDILAGGSGELFF
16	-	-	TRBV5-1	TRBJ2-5	TGCGCCAGCAGCTTGGCCGGGGGGCTAGTTAAAGAGACCCAGTACTTC	CASSLAGGLVKETQYF
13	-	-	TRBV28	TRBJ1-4	TGTGCCAGCAGGGGGGCTATTAATGAAAAACTGTTTTTT	CASRGAINEKLFF
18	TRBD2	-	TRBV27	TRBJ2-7	TGTGCCAGCAGTGTCAGAACCCCGACTAGCGGGCCTTCCTACGAGCAGTACTTC	CASSVRTPTSGPSYEQYF
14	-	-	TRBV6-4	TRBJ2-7	TGTGCCAGCAGTGCCAGGGAAGGCCCCTACGAGCAGTACTTC	CASSAREGPYEQYF
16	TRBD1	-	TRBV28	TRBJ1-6	TGTGCCAGCAGTTTCCCGGAGGGGGCGCGCAATTCACCCCTCCACTTT	CASSFPEGARNSPLHF
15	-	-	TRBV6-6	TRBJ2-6	TGTGCCAGCAGTTATTCTGTCTCTGGGGCCAACGTCCTGACTTTC	CASSYSVSGANVLTF
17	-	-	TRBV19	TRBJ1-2	TGTGCCAGTAGTACACCCTTTACAGGTGAAGGTAACTATGGCTACACCTTC	CASSTPFTGEGNYGYTF
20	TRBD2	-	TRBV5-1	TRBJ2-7	TGCGCCAGCAGCTTGGTTGGTGGACTAGCGCCAGACAAGCGGGCCTACGAGCAGTACTTC	CASSLVGGLAPDKRAYEQYF
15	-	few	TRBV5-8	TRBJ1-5	TGTGCCAGCAGCTTCCCCGGGACAATCAATCAGCCCCAGCATTTT	CASSFPGTINQPQHF
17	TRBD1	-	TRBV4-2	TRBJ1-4	TGTGCCAGCAGCCAAGAGACACAGGGGCCCCTTGGTGAAAAACTGTTTTTT	CASSQETQGPLGEKLFF
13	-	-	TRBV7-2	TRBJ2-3	TGTGCCAGCAGCTTCTCTGGCACAGATACGCAGTATTTT	CASSFSGTDTQYF
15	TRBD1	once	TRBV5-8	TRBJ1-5	TGTGCCAGCAGCCTGGGACAGATTAGCAATCAGCCCCAGCATTTT	CASSLGQISNQPQHF
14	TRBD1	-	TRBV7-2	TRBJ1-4	TGTGCCAGCAGCCCAACAGGGGCGGGTGAAAAACTGTTTTTT	CASSPTGAGEKLFF
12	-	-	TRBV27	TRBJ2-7	TGTGCCAGCAGCCCTCAGGGGTACGAGCAGTACTTC	CASSPQGYEQYF
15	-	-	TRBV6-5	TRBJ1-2	TGTGCCAGCAGTTACTTGCAGGGTTCGCCTGATGGCTACACCTTC	CASSYLQGSPDGYTF
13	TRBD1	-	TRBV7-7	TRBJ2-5	TGTGCCAGCACCCCAAGGACAGGGGGAGGCCAGTACTTC	CASTPRTGGGQYF
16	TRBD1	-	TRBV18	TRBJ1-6	TGTGCCAGCTCACCGCTGGGACAGGGAGATAATTCACCCCTCCACTTT	CASSPLGQGDNSPLHF
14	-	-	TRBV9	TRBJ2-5	TGTGCCAGCAGCGTAGGGACAGTGGGAGAGACCCAGTACTTC	CASSVGTVGETQYF